The entry below gives a single T cell receptor (beta chain) sequence along with its context. The sample originates from a study of blood T cell repertoires in COVID-19. Study information: PBMCs, B-cell-depleted T cells, or T cells were the source of the cDNA or gDNA that made up the material.

In the original processing: The authors estimated nucleated cell counts from reference gene primer amplification. Some clones are missing from TCRdb's copy, which holds only in-frame ones; the method was immunoSEQ multiplex PCR. D and trimming were read from the DNA, whereas the V and J calls and clone size are those reported in that table. The data show approximately 100,000 clones, 90% to 95% seen once. Germline V lookup: CDR1 LGHNT, CDR2 FRNRAP. The CDR3 contains 14 residues. V lost 6 bases and J lost 2; bases outside the gene matches: 2. The sequenced material came from peripheral blood. This clonotype was obtained from a man between 50 and 59 years old with acute or convalescent COVID-19. V gene TRBV12-5 combines with J gene TRBJ2-3, with 10 bases matching TRBD1. CDR3 loop: CASGGTGATDTQYF. CDR3 nucleotides: TGTGCTAGTGGAGGGACAGGGGCCACAGATACGCAGTATTTT.